The sequence of this TCR beta chain was determined in a study of identical twins (dated by TCRdb to 2016 to 2017). A note on the overall study: To test whether fetal clonotypes persist, this study deep-sequenced TCR alpha and beta repertoires from monozygotic twins, from unrelated adults of various ages, and from cord blood. To rule out contamination, replicate twin experiments were performed at different times with different library preparation protocols. Points the paper makes about the study in general: Abundant cord blood beta clonotypes carried fewer insertions; young adult naive repertoires showed a weaker similar trend, while memory repertoires showed none. Conclusions relied on cross-sectional statistical analysis, since the same donors could not be followed over many years. In monozygotic twins, out-of-frame TCR alpha sharing was systematically underestimated by recombination models, although the models agreed with sharing between unrelated individuals. Invariant T cells such as MAIT and iNKT could partly confound zero-insertion analyses, though diverse VJ usage argued against this for most clonotypes. Excess twin sharing in beta out-of-frame sequences was weaker because fewer shared sequences lowered the signal-to-noise ratio. Compared with coincidental sharing between unrelated individuals, an excess of low generation-probability sequences was observed among out-of-frame TCR alpha sequences shared between twins.

Only healthy Caucasian donors were included. Library construction relied on 5' RACE. The data were produced on an Illumina HiSeq 2000. Template switching added a universal primer binding site, and the final cDNA carried a unique molecular identifier that allowed TCR cDNA molecules to be counted accurately. First-strand cDNA for TCR alpha and beta chains was synthesized from specific primers in the conserved constant-segment region. To control for contamination, every cDNA library was double barcoded, receiving both a SMART-Mk sample barcode and Illumina barcodes. TruSeq adapter sequences and Illumina sample barcodes were added in two successive PCR steps. The Illumina HiSeq platform was used with custom primers to sequence TCR alpha and beta cDNA libraries. Per the authors' processing: MiGEC was used to process raw reads and extract unique molecular identifiers, and MiXCR was used to find CDR3 positions. For each individual, recombination models were inferred using an EM algorithm with the repgenHMM and IGoR tools. Shared clonotype analysis was performed with the tcR package in R, normalizing sharing by the product of cloneset sizes. Out-of-frame nonproductive sequences were analyzed to study raw recombination free of thymic and clonal selection effects. The public reads were reprocessed in TCRdb via fastp at Q25 and MiXCR, keeping in-frame beta chains. Entries that share a CDR3 protein sequence are merged under the most common genes and DNA. The V and J calls and clone size are TCRdb's, not the authors'. The sample includes around 1.7 million distinct CDR3 sequences, with around a third observed a single time. Less than 0.35% of the sample is held by the ten biggest clonotypes.

Only one count was recorded for this clonotype. Its antigen is currently not known. The germline gene is not matched at one end of the junction; a read error may be the cause. The specimen sequenced was cord blood. The clonotype originates from a newborn girl in good health.

DNA sequence: TGTTCCAGCACCGGGGGACAGGGAATACTTAGCGGGAGCTACAAGCAGTACTTC. It encodes CSSTGGQGILSGSYKQYF. The V and J segments used are TRBV2 and TRBJ2-7; the D segment is perhaps TRBD1 or TRBD2, each sharing 9 matched bases. The CDR3 contains 18 residues, cysteine and phenylalanine counted. The sequence is cut down to CDR3 DNA, 54 bases in frame from base 1. The germline V gene encodes CDR1 SNHLY and CDR2 FYNNEI.